This T cell receptor beta chain was documented in a study of STAT5B mutations in CD4+ large granular lymphocyte leukemia. Whole-study results and caveats: TRBV06-family usage was enriched in top patient clones (8/27) versus controls (2/35). About a quarter of private leukemic clonotypes occurred rarely in other patients' non-leukemic repertoires.

The CDR3 is 13 amino acids. With 10 bases removed from V and 5 bases from J, the gap between germline ends came to 14 bases. The germline V gene has CDR1 MNHEY and CDR2 SMNVEV (reference sequence). This was a survey-level run. Libraries were prepared by immunoSEQ multiplex PCR; TCRdb keeps only in-frame clonotypes and omits some of them. The sample comprises roughly 30,000 clones, around four fifths of which are singletons, and around 4.5% rests with the top ten. Controls came from buffy coats of healthy blood donors. A note on this clone: Antigen specificity is unknown.

The V and J genes are TRBV27 and TRBJ2-2, with TRBD2 as a possible D gene (5 bases). The clonotype was recovered from a human donor in good health. Specimen: CD4+ T cells from blood buffy coats. CDR3 sequence (DNA): TGTGCCACCAGCCGGTGGGAGACCGGGGAGCTGTTTTTT. Its translation: CATSRWETGELFF.